This TCR beta chain originates from a study of blood T cell repertoires in COVID-19. About the study: Sources were T cells, B-cell-depleted T cells, or PBMCs; the material itself was cDNA or gDNA.

Original methodology: Researchers report that nucleated cell counts were estimated from reference gene primer amplification. Libraries were prepared by immunoSEQ multiplex PCR; TCRdb keeps only in-frame clonotypes and omits some of them. The DNA was the basis for D and trimming; V, J and clone size are from that table. This sample has about 39,000 clones; 80% to 90% occur once, and the top ten carry 10%. Germline V gives CDR1 SNHLY, CDR2 FYNNEI. This CDR3 contains 15 residues. The junction had 4 bases not matched to a gene; V was cut back by 6 bases and J by 1 base. The rearrangement joins TRBV2 to TRBJ2-3; TRBD2 agrees at 10 bases. Sequenced material: peripheral blood. The source of this sequence is a man in his sixties in a cohort sampled during active COVID-19. CDR3 region: CASRTSGSRTDTQYF. Here the CDR3 DNA reads TGTGCCAGCAGGACTAGCGGGTCTCGCACAGATACGCAGTATTTT.